A selection of T cell receptor beta chains follows, all from one sample in a study of cytomegalovirus exposure and HLA in healthy donors. Sequencing was performed with immunoSEQ multiplex PCR; in TCRdb, only in-frame clones are kept and a portion is missing. The profile shows fewer than 250,000 clones, around 80% of them singletons. What was sequenced was PBMCs. The receptors originated from a middle-aged man in good health and CMV-seropositive. The CDR3 runs from the conserved cysteine through the conserved F or W. Fields, in order: V gene, clone size, J gene, D gene, CDR3 DNA, CDR3 protein. D genes are given only for firm matches. Size tells how often a clone was seen (once, few, many) or the class of an expanded clone, and some rows leave it out.

v_gene: TRBV28
abundance: NA
j_gene: TRBJ2-7
d_gene: TRBD1
CDR3nt: TGTGCCAGCAGCCTAGGACAGGGGAACGAGCAGTACTTC
CDR3aa: CASSLGQGNEQYF

v_gene: TRBV2
abundance: NA
j_gene: TRBJ1-1
d_gene: NA
CDR3nt: TGTGCCAGCAGGCTCCAGGGCCCTGAAGCTTTCTTT
CDR3aa: CASRLQGPEAFF

v_gene: TRBV5-1
abundance: NA
j_gene: TRBJ1-2
d_gene: TRBD1
CDR3nt: TGCGCCAGCAGCTTCTCCGGACAGGGCGACTATGGCTACACCTTC
CDR3aa: CASSFSGQGDYGYTF

v_gene: TRBV5-1
abundance: once
j_gene: TRBJ1-1
d_gene: NA
CDR3nt: TGCGCCAGCAGCCGACAGACAGGGAACACTGAAGCTTTCTTT
CDR3aa: CASSRQTGNTEAFF

v_gene: TRBV5-6
abundance: NA
j_gene: TRBJ1-6
d_gene: NA
CDR3nt: TGTGCCAGCAGCCCGTGGACGGGAGAAGAGTTTAATTCACCCCTCCACTTT
CDR3aa: CASSPWTGEEFNSPLHF

v_gene: TRBV20-1
abundance: NA
j_gene: TRBJ1-3
d_gene: NA
CDR3nt: TGCAGTGCCACTACTTCCAACACCATATATTTT
CDR3aa: CSATTSNTIYF

v_gene: TRBV19
abundance: NA
j_gene: TRBJ2-6
d_gene: NA
CDR3nt: TGTGCCAGTAGTATAGGTGACACTGGGGCCAACGTCCTGACTTTC
CDR3aa: CASSIGDTGANVLTF

v_gene: TRBV6-1
abundance: NA
j_gene: TRBJ1-5
d_gene: NA
CDR3nt: TGTGCCAGCAGTGAGCAGTATGCCAATCAGCCCCAGCATTTT
CDR3aa: CASSEQYANQPQHF

v_gene: TRBV11-2
abundance: once
j_gene: TRBJ1-1
d_gene: TRBD1
CDR3nt: TGTGCCAGCAGCTTAGGGACAGGGATGTTTGCTTTCTTT
CDR3aa: CASSLGTGMFAFF

v_gene: TRBV5-1
abundance: NA
j_gene: TRBJ2-5
d_gene: NA
CDR3nt: TGCGCCAGCAGCTTGGGAGGGGGGGGAGGACAAGAGACCCAGTACTTC
CDR3aa: CASSLGGGGGQETQYF

v_gene: TRBV7-2
abundance: NA
j_gene: TRBJ2-1
d_gene: TRBD2
CDR3nt: TGTGCCAGCAGCCTCCTTGGACTAGCGGGAGGGCATGAGCAGTTCTTC
CDR3aa: CASSLLGLAGGHEQFF

v_gene: TRBV18
abundance: NA
j_gene: TRBJ1-2
d_gene: NA
CDR3nt: TGTGCCAGCTCACCACCGAGCCAGGGCTCCTATGGCTACACCTTC
CDR3aa: CASSPPSQGSYGYTF

v_gene: TRBV4-2
abundance: NA
j_gene: TRBJ2-2
d_gene: TRBD2
CDR3nt: TGTGCCAGCAGCCAGAGGACTAGCGGGGCCAACACCGGGGAGCTGTTTTTT
CDR3aa: CASSQRTSGANTGELFF

v_gene: TRBV5-1
abundance: few
j_gene: TRBJ2-5
d_gene: NA
CDR3nt: TGCGCCAGCAGCTTGGGTCGGGAAAAAGAGACCCAGTACTTC
CDR3aa: CASSLGREKETQYF

v_gene: TRBV15
abundance: NA
j_gene: TRBJ2-3
d_gene: NA
CDR3nt: TGTGCCACCAGCATCGGGCGGACAAGTAGCACAGATACGCAGTATTTT
CDR3aa: CATSIGRTSSTDTQYF

v_gene: TRBV7-9
abundance: NA
j_gene: TRBJ2-7
d_gene: TRBD2
CDR3nt: TGTTCCAGCAGCTTAGCTAGCGGGAGTAACTACGAGCAGTACTTC
CDR3aa: CSSSLASGSNYEQYF

v_gene: TRBV30
abundance: NA
j_gene: TRBJ2-5
d_gene: TRBD2
CDR3nt: TGTGCCTGGAGTCCGGGGAGGGCGGTGATTGAGACCCAGTACTTC
CDR3aa: CAWSPGRAVIETQYF

v_gene: TRBV19
abundance: NA
j_gene: TRBJ1-2
d_gene: NA
CDR3nt: TGTGCCAGTAGCCCGACAGGAAACTATGGCTACACCTTC
CDR3aa: CASSPTGNYGYTF

v_gene: TRBV6-6
abundance: NA
j_gene: TRBJ2-7
d_gene: NA
CDR3nt: TGTGCCAGCAGTTACCCTGATGGGGGGAGGCGCGAGCAGTACTTC
CDR3aa: CASSYPDGGRREQYF

v_gene: TRBV12-5
abundance: NA
j_gene: TRBJ2-3
d_gene: NA
CDR3nt: TGTGCTAGTGGTTTCTACCCTGCGGGCGCAGATACGCAGTATTTT
CDR3aa: CASGFYPAGADTQYF

v_gene: TRBV7-5
abundance: NA
j_gene: TRBJ2-1
d_gene: NA
CDR3nt: TGTGCCAGAAGCTTGGACAGGGGAAACAATAAGCAGTTCTTC
CDR3aa: CARSLDRGNNKQFF

v_gene: TRBV19
abundance: NA
j_gene: TRBJ1-2
d_gene: NA
CDR3nt: TGTGCCAGTAGTATAGGAGGCCATGGCTACACCTTC
CDR3aa: CASSIGGHGYTF

v_gene: TRBV4-1
abundance: NA
j_gene: TRBJ2-7
d_gene: NA
CDR3nt: TGCGCCAGCAGCCAATGGGCTAGCAGCTACGAGCAGTACTTC
CDR3aa: CASSQWASSYEQYF

v_gene: TRBV28
abundance: NA
j_gene: TRBJ1-2
d_gene: NA
CDR3nt: TGTGCCAGCAGTTTATGGGGTGCGGGGGCAACGAAGGGCTACACCTTC
CDR3aa: CASSLWGAGATKGYTF

v_gene: TRBV7-9
abundance: NA
j_gene: TRBJ2-1
d_gene: TRBD2
CDR3nt: TGTGCCAGCAGCTTCCGCACTAGCGGGAAGGTAGATGAGCAGTTCTTC
CDR3aa: CASSFRTSGKVDEQFF

v_gene: TRBV7-2
abundance: NA
j_gene: TRBJ2-1
d_gene: NA
CDR3nt: TGTGCCGTCGCCGGTCCCCAAACTAGTAGCTCCTACAATGAGCAGTTCTTC
CDR3aa: CAVAGPQTSSSYNEQFF

v_gene: TRBV11-2
abundance: NA
j_gene: TRBJ1-1
d_gene: TRBD1
CDR3nt: TGTGCCAGCATTAGGGGGACAGGGGGCGGCACTGAAGCTTTCTTT
CDR3aa: CASIRGTGGGTEAFF

v_gene: TRBV18
abundance: NA
j_gene: TRBJ1-1
d_gene: NA
CDR3nt: TGTGCCAGCGCGCCGACATCAGGGGATACTGAAGCTTTCTTT
CDR3aa: CASAPTSGDTEAFF